Reported below is one TCR beta chain. This sample was taken from a study of blood T cell repertoires in COVID-19. In the study overall: Acute and convalescent COVID-19 samples came from the United States, Italy and Spain. Sources were T cells, B-cell-depleted T cells, or PBMCs; the material itself was cDNA or gDNA.

This CDR3 has 10 amino acids. Germline CDR1 is WSHSY and CDR2 is SAAADI. Seattle's enrolled individuals joined amid active infection and were then monitored longitudinally. Per the authors' pipeline: For nucleated cells, counts were estimated from reference gene primer amplification. Generated by immunoSEQ multiplex PCR, the TCRdb table keeps only in-frame clones and is missing some. The V and J calls and clone size are taken from that table; D and trimming were inferred from the DNA. The sample holds 250,000 to 300,000 clones, around nine tenths seen once. This TCR was sampled from an older woman with COVID-19, enrolled during active disease. The sequenced material came from peripheral blood. The chain uses TRBV10-2 and TRBJ2-5; D possibly corresponds to TRBD2 (5 bases). CDR3 region: CATGMETQYF. The CDR3 DNA reads TGCGCGACGGGGATGGAGACCCAGTACTTC.